These 32 T cell receptor beta chains were sequenced from one sample in a study of T-cell memory formation after mild COVID-19. MiXCR, run by TCRdb on the 5' RACE reads, gives a single entry per CDR3 protein. This table has almost 550,000 distinct CDR3 sequences, over 20% appearing once. Sequencing was carried out using PBMCs or a T cell subset sorted from them (not recorded which). The receptors shown here come from an adult woman who had mild COVID-19 (a few samples of this study predate the infection). Cell type and time point are not known.

V gene TRBV6-5 combines with J gene TRBJ1-1; D is undetermined. This CDR3 is 18 amino acids long. Germline CDR1 reads MNHEY; CDR2 reads SVGAGI. Trimming shortened V by 0 bases and J by 1 base, and 18 bases separated the two germline ends. CDR3 loop: CASSYSGRSWEPNTEAFF. As DNA, the CDR3 is TGTGCCAGCAGTTACTCGGGTCGTTCGTGGGAACCGAACACTGAAGCTTTCTTT.

This sequence joins TRBV7-6 and TRBJ1-2, with TRBD1 matching over 7 bases. With 0 bases clipped from V and 3 bases from J, the junction kept 13 bases outside the gene matches. The CDR3 has 18 residues. Germline CDR1 is SGHVS and CDR2 is FNYEAQ. The CDR3 sequence is CASSLAVAVKGADYGYTF. The CDR3 coding sequence is TGTGCCAGCAGCTTAGCGGTCGCAGTTAAGGGGGCCGACTATGGCTACACCTTC.

This clonotype was observed a single time. The chain employs TRBV2 and TRBJ2-7, with 9 positions matching TRBD2. Losses at the gene ends were 0 bases for V and 6 bases for J; bases not matched to a gene: 6. This CDR3 contains 15 residues. Germline CDR1 reads SNHLY; CDR2 reads FYNNEI. CDR3 loop: CASSEAGGRAAEQYF. For the CDR3, the DNA is TGTGCCAGCAGTGAAGCGGGCGGGAGGGCAGCCGAGCAGTACTTC.

This clonotype turned up a few times. An end of the junction differs from the germline gene, which may be a read error. The chain joins TRBV24-1 to TRBJ1-2; 7 nucleotides align to TRBD1. From germline, CDR1 is KGHDR and CDR2 SFDVKD. This CDR3 has 13 residues. The CDR3 DNA reads as TGTGCCACCAGTGATTTGCGTTCGCGGGGACAGAACTTC. It yields the protein CATSDLRSRGQNF.

This chain connects TRBV4-3 to TRBJ1-5; TRBD1 might be the D (5 bases). Trimming left V 4 bases short and J 11 bases short, with 27 bases between. Germline values: CDR1 LGHNA, CDR2 YSLEER. This CDR3 region has 17 residues. The CDR3 sequence is CASSRAPRGETHRAQHF. The CDR3 DNA sequence: TGCGCCAGCAGCCGAGCACCCAGAGGGGAGACCCATCGAGCCCAGCATTTT.

This clonotype was seen a few times. V usage is TRBV24-1 and J usage is TRBJ2-3; 9 nucleotides agree with TRBD1. Trimming removed 4 bases from V and 4 bases from J; junction bases left unmatched: 17. CDR1 is KGHDR and CDR2 is SFDVKD in the germline V gene. This CDR3 region has 19 residues. CDR3 DNA sequence: TGTGCCACCAGTGACCGATACCAGGGACAGGGTGAGAGGGCAGATACGCAGTATTTT. This translates into CATSDRYQGQGERADTQYF.

There are many counts of this clonotype. The rearrangement links TRBV6-1 to TRBJ2-7; TRBD2 is a possible D gene (5 bases). Germline-derived CDR1 and CDR2 are MNHNS and SASEGT. CDR3 length: 14 residues. V gave up 4 bases and J gave up 1 base, with 11 bases separating them. In DNA, the CDR3 is TGTGCCAGCAGTGGGTTAGGAGGATCCTACGAGCAGTACTTC. It specifies CASSGLGGSYEQYF.

The chain carries TRBV7-9 and TRBJ1-2; 8 positions match TRBD1. The CDR3 is 17 residues long. The germline CDR1 and CDR2 sequences are SEHNR and FQNEAQ (reference sequence). Losses at the gene ends were 4 bases for V and 5 bases for J; bases not matched to a gene: 15. The DNA of the CDR3 is TGTGCCAGCAGCTCCAAAGGGACAGGTCCCACGGGGTATGGCTACACCTTC. It is translated as CASSSKGTGPTGYGYTF.

CDR3 DNA: TGCGCCAGCAGCTTGGTCTCAAACCCCGGGGAGCTGTTTTTT. This gives the protein CASSLVSNPGELFF. The chain employs TRBV5-1 and TRBJ2-2; D is uncertain. Germline values: CDR1 SGHRS, CDR2 YFSETQ. V dropped 0 bases and J dropped 6 bases, with 9 bases sitting between them. This CDR3 is 14 amino acids long. The full variable domain, with the rest looked up from reference TRBV5-1 and TRBJ2-2, is KAGVTQTPRYLIKTRGQQVTLSCSPISGHRSVSWYQQTPGQGLQFLFEYFSETQRNKGNFPGRFSGRQFSNSRSEMNVSTLELGDSALYLCASSLVSNPGELFFGEGSRLTVL.

This clonotype was recorded many times. The chain links TRBV6-5 to TRBJ2-7; a weak D match, TRBD1 (6 bases). The CDR3 is 12 residues long. V lost 6 bases, J lost 7 bases, and 13 bases lay in between. Germline lookup yields CDR1 MNHEY and CDR2 SVGAGI. The CDR3 region is CASSLQGREQYF. The CDR3 bases are TGTGCCAGCAGCTTACAGGGAAGGGAGCAGTACTTC.

CDR3 region: CATSDPDQPQHF. The CDR3 nucleotides read TGTGCCACCAGTGACCCGGATCAGCCCCAGCATTTT. V is TRBV24-1 and J is TRBJ1-5; unclear D gene. CDR3 size: 12 residues. Trimming stripped 4 bases from V and 5 bases from J, with 5 bases between. Per the germline V gene, CDR1 is KGHDR and CDR2 is SFDVKD.

This clonotype was seen a handful of times. The V and J genes are TRBV20-1 and TRBJ2-1; D is possibly TRBD1 or TRBD2 (5 bases each). Trimming took off 6 bases at V and 9 bases at J, with 21 bases between the two ends. CDR1 is DFQATT, CDR2 SNEGSKA, per germline (reference sequence). The CDR3 totals 14 residues. The CDR3 region is CSAVKGAEGTEQFF. The CDR3 coding sequence is TGCAGTGCCGTTAAAGGGGCAGAGGGTACTGAGCAGTTCTTC.

The chain couples TRBV2 to TRBJ1-2, with TRBD1 matching over 8 bases. The CDR3 contains 13 residues. Germline-derived CDR1 and CDR2 are SNHLY and FYNNEI. J was trimmed by 4 bases and V by 6 bases; bases with no gene match: 4. The DNA for the CDR3 is TGTGCCAGCAGCCGGACAGGGCCCTATGGCTACACCTTC. Encoded protein: CASSRTGPYGYTF.

This clonotype occurred a few times. The gene calls are TRBV9 and TRBJ2-1, with 8 bases that match TRBD2. The CDR3 runs 15 residues. Germline CDR1 and CDR2: SGDLS and YYNGEE. V lost 0 bases and J lost 4; bases outside the gene matches: 3. CDR3 in amino acids: CASSVEAGEYNEQFF. The CDR3 DNA reads as TGTGCCAGCAGCGTAGAAGCGGGAGAGTACAATGAGCAGTTCTTC.

This clonotype was counted between two and nine times. The CDR3 region is CASSLHAGSEYNEQFF. In DNA, the CDR3 is TGTGCCAGCAGTCTTCATGCGGGGTCCGAATACAATGAGCAGTTCTTC. The V and J genes are TRBV7-2 and TRBJ2-1, with D possibly being TRBD2 (6 bases). V lost 6 bases and J lost 4, with 19 bases in between. This CDR3 has 16 amino acids. The germline gives CDR1 SGHTA, CDR2 FQGNSA.

This chain connects TRBV5-5 to TRBJ1-3, with D perhaps matching TRBD1 (5 bases). The V end lost 4 bases, the J end lost 0 bases, and 11 bases lay between the germline ends. The CDR3 spans 15 residues. Germline V gives CDR1 SGHKS, CDR2 YYEKEE (reference sequence). The CDR3 region is CASSIGTLSGNTIYF. The CDR3, as DNA: TGTGCCAGCAGCATCGGGACTCTCTCTGGAAACACCATATATTTT.

The chain uses TRBV29-1 and TRBJ2-3; D is unresolved. Germline V gene sequence: CDR1 SQVTM, CDR2 ANQGSEA. V was cut by 4 bases and J by 1 base, with 9 bases left in between. The CDR3 has 13 residues. CDR3 in amino acids: CSVGADGTDTQYF. The CDR3 DNA is TGCAGCGTTGGGGCAGATGGCACAGATACGCAGTATTTT.

This clonotype was found a few times. The rearrangement uses TRBV4-1 and TRBJ2-3; D is ambiguous. CDR1 is MGHRA, CDR2 YSYEKL, per germline. The CDR3 contains 19 residues. V was shortened by 2 bases and J by 10 bases, with 31 bases between the two germline ends. CDR3 in amino acids: CASSQTFVDLKNPNRAQYF. The CDR3 DNA reads TGCGCCAGCAGCCAAACTTTTGTGGACCTTAAAAACCCAAATCGGGCGCAGTATTTT.

There are many counts of this clonotype. The V call is TRBV5-5, the J call TRBJ2-7; D is unclear. This CDR3 spans 15 amino acids. V was trimmed by 0 bases and J by 0 bases, leaving 10 bases between them. The germline V gene has CDR1 SGHKS and CDR2 YYEKEE (reference sequence). The CDR3 region is CASSLVSESSYEQYF. The CDR3 DNA is TGTGCCAGCAGCTTGGTATCAGAAAGCTCCTACGAGCAGTACTTC. Together with reference TRBV5-5 and TRBJ2-7, the CDR3 gives the full variable domain: DAGVTQSPTHLIKTRGQQVTLRCSPISGHKSVSWYQQVLGQGPQFIFQYYEKEERGRGNFPDRFSARQFPNYSSELNVNALLLGDSALYLCASSLVSESSYEQYFGPGTRLTVT.

The V and J genes are TRBV12-3 or TRBV12-4 and TRBJ1-2; D might be TRBD1 (5 bases). The CDR3 is 16 residues long. Trimming stripped 3 bases from V and 3 bases from J, with 17 bases between. In nucleotides, the CDR3 is TGTGCCAGCAGTTTTGGGGCAGTGGGGACTGACTATGGCTACACCTTC. Encoded protein: CASSFGAVGTDYGYTF.

The genes are TRBV27 and TRBJ1-4; D ambiguous. The CDR3 has 14 residues. Trimming left V 5 bases short and J 10 bases short, with 17 bases between. Germline loops: CDR1 MNHEY, CDR2 SMNVEV (reference sequence). The CDR3: CASSSSEHSLKLFF. CDR3 coding DNA: TGTGCCAGCAGTAGTTCGGAACACTCGTTAAAACTGTTTTTT.

The chain uses TRBV9 and TRBJ1-2; D unclear. Per germline, CDR1 SGDLS and CDR2 YYNGEE. This CDR3 region has 12 residues. V gave up 4 bases and J gave up 7 bases, with 11 bases separating them. Here the CDR3 DNA reads TGTGCCAGCAGCCCCCACGCGGGTGGCTACACCTTC. Protein product: CASSPHAGGYTF.

The chain is built from TRBV4-3 and TRBJ2-1, with D possibly being TRBD2 (5 bases). In germline, CDR1 is LGHNA, CDR2 YSLEER. V shed 0 bases and J shed 2 bases, with 11 bases lying between them. The CDR3 length is 16 residues. The CDR3 sequence: CASSQEPGNPYNEQFF. The CDR3 nucleotides are TGCGCCAGCAGCCAAGAACCGGGGAACCCCTACAATGAGCAGTTCTTC.

Notes on this clonotype: One end of the junction fails to match germline, which may point to a read error. The chain recombines TRBV19 with TRBJ2-7, with TRBD2 matching over 9 bases. Germline CDR1 LNHDA, CDR2 SQIVND (reference sequence). CDR3 size: 13 residues. CDR3 coding DNA: TGTGCCCGTAGGGTTAGCGGGAGCTACGAGCAGTACTTC. Its translation is CARRVSGSYEQYF.

The genes are TRBV18 and TRBJ2-6, with TRBD1 matching over 11 bases. The germline V gene encodes CDR1 KGHSH and CDR2 LQKENI. The CDR3 spans 17 residues. J lost 2 bases, V lost 4 bases, and 4 bases had no gene match. Here the CDR3 reads CASSQDRGRAGANVLTF. The CDR3, as DNA: TGTGCCAGCTCACAGGACAGGGGGCGCGCTGGGGCCAACGTCCTGACTTTC.

The sample holds a few counts of this clonotype. This sequence joins TRBV2 and TRBJ1-2; D gene unclear. CDR3 length equals 15 residues. Germline loops: CDR1 SNHLY, CDR2 FYNNEI. Between the trimmed V and J ends, which lost 4 bases and 1 base, there was a span of 13 bases. The CDR3 sequence is CASSATAAGNYGYTF. The CDR3 DNA reads as TGTGCCAGCAGTGCGACCGCCGCGGGTAACTATGGCTACACCTTC.

A few counts support this clonotype. The rearrangement uses TRBV11-2 and TRBJ1-1; D unclear. V gave up 1 base and J gave up 2 bases, with 5 bases separating them. The CDR3 has 13 amino acids. Looked up from germline, CDR1 is SGHAT and CDR2 is FQNNGV. Here the CDR3 reads CASSLGYNTEAFF. The CDR3 DNA reads TGTGCCAGCAGCTTAGGGTATAACACTGAAGCTTTCTTT.

This chain uses TRBV7-2 with TRBJ1-1; 7 nucleotides line up with TRBD1. This CDR3 has 14 amino acids. V shed 3 bases and J 2 bases; nucleotides not matched to a gene: 3. The germline gives CDR1 SGHTA, CDR2 FQGNSA. The CDR3 DNA reads TGTGCCAGCAGCTTCAGGGGGGTAAACACTGAAGCTTTCTTT. Encoded protein: CASSFRGVNTEAFF.

The table lists this clonotype with a few counts. V usage is TRBV12-3 or TRBV12-4 and J usage is TRBJ2-2, with no clear D. This CDR3 has 13 residues. V gave up 5 bases and J gave up 4 bases, with 8 bases separating them. This chain's CDR3 is CASSQRSTGELFF. The CDR3 region has the DNA TGTGCCAGCAGTCAGAGGAGCACCGGGGAGCTGTTTTTT.

This clonotype was seen only a few times. The V and J genes are TRBV4-3 and TRBJ1-2, with D unresolved. This CDR3 comprises 15 residues. V shed 0 bases and J shed 5 bases, with 13 bases lying between them. Looked up from germline, CDR1 is LGHNA and CDR2 is YSLEER. This CDR3 is CASSQEGGRGYGYTF. CDR3 nucleotide sequence: TGCGCCAGCAGCCAAGAGGGAGGGCGCGGTTATGGCTACACCTTC.

This clonotype was seen repeatedly, ten times or more. J is TRBJ2-5 and V is TRBV19, with D unresolved. The germline V and J ends were trimmed by 1 base and 5 bases, with 5 bases remaining between them. Germline V lookup: CDR1 LNHDA, CDR2 SQIVND (reference sequence). This CDR3 region has 12 residues. CDR3 loop: CASSIGRETQYF. In DNA form, the CDR3 reads TGTGCCAGTAGTATAGGACGGGAGACCCAGTACTTC.

This clonotype has only a few counts. The chain recombines TRBV5-1 with TRBJ2-1; D remains ambiguous. There are 15 residues in the CDR3. Germline V gene sequence: CDR1 SGHRS, CDR2 YFSETQ. The V end lost 0 bases, the J end lost 4 bases, and 11 bases lay between the germline ends. This CDR3 is CASSLAIGVYNEQFF. CDR3 coding DNA: TGCGCCAGCAGCTTGGCCATTGGGGTATACAATGAGCAGTTCTTC.